This TCR beta chain stems from a study of T-cell memory formation after mild COVID-19 (dated by TCRdb to 2020 to 2022). About the full investigation: Most TCR sequence clusters were specific to one of the two donors. Longitudinal TCRalpha and TCRbeta repertoire sequencing tracked T-cell clones expanding and contracting after mild COVID-19 in a couple of donors. Two young, previously healthy adult volunteers, one female and one male, were included in the cohort.

Via the germline V gene, CDR1 is SGHRS and CDR2 YFSETQ. The junction shows trimming of 5 bases on V and 4 bases on J, plus 18 bases between the germline ends. From its cysteine to its phenylalanine, the CDR3 spans 15 amino acids. Left in the record is the CDR3 DNA by itself, 45 bases read in frame from the first base. What the work shows at the level of the full study, not this receptor alone: Some responding clones were detected in pre-infection memory, which suggested that pre-existing cross-reactive memory T cells had joined the SARS-CoV-2 response. SARS-CoV-2 specificity of the second-wave clones peaking on day 37 was not confirmed. The study covered only two mild cases, and larger cohorts including severe cases with pre-infection samples were considered necessary. From day 15 to 85, contracting clones showed balanced CD4/CD8 phenotypes, whereas a second wave of clones that expanded from day 15 to 37 leaned towards CD4+. Contracting CD4+ clones turned up mainly in the CM and EM memory subsets, whereas EMRA was where CD8+ clones were enriched.

This clonotype has a handful of counts. The clone's antigen remains unknown. No qualities accompany the bases; no much larger clone lies one base away. Ficoll-Paque density gradient centrifugation was used to isolate PBMCs. Sequenced on an Illumina NovaSeq 6000. Using 5'RACE with constant-segment primers, TCRalpha and TCRbeta cDNA libraries were constructed, with sample barcodes and unique molecular identifiers added in the process. RNA was extracted from every sample with Trizol reagent. Amplification of the libraries took two PCR steps, and the second step added a second sample barcode plus Illumina TruSeq adapters. Sequencing of libraries was performed on an Illumina NovaSeq with 2 x 150 bp paired-end reads. The authors' pipeline ran thus. With migec v1.2.7, reads were demultiplexed and then collapsed into UMI-guided consensus sequences. With mixcr v2.1.11, UMI consensuses were aligned to TRA and TRB V and J templates and assembled into clonotypes. A clonotype was counted as expanded or contracted only when both edgeR and NoisET called the clonotype significant, with the noise models trained on biological replicates. For edgeR calls, a false discovery rate-adjusted p below 0.01 and a log2 fold-change threshold of 1 were applied. As an exploratory analysis of dynamics, max-normalized trajectories of the 1000 most abundant clonotypes were examined by PCA with hierarchical clustering. Separately sequenced CD4+ and CD8+ repertoires were used to assign the CD4 or CD8 phenotype of responding clones. TCRdb's own reprocessing of the public reads used fastp at Q25 and MiXCR and kept productive beta chains. Rows are combined by CDR3 protein, so each entry shows the most common genes and DNA. The V and J calls were determined by TCRdb, not by the authors. Across this sample there are some 180,000 distinct CDR3 sequences, with roughly 13% seen only once. Approximately 3.4% of the sample is taken by the ten largest.

Sequencing input: PBMCs or a T cell subset sorted from them (not recorded which). The TCR comes from a man aged 18 to 30 who had mild COVID-19 (a few samples of this study predate the infection). The sample titles of this study are shuffled in the database, so cell type and time point are left out; the donor was told from shared clones. The chain employs TRBV5-1 and TRBJ2-5; a tentative D match to TRBD2 spans 6 bases. The CDR3 reads as follows: CASSLNDHGGETQYF. The sequenced DNA: TGCGCCAGCAGTTTAAATGATCACGGGGGAGAGACCCAGTACTTC.